This TCR beta chain was captured by sequencing in a study of shared clonotypes between healthy human individuals (dated by TCRdb to the early 2020s). For the study in its entirety: Two women and three men aged 18 to 49 years were included in the cohort. For each donor, CD4 naive and CD4 memory were each run on three plates, CD8 naive on two plates, and CD8 memory on one plate. To estimate repertoire size and how much clonotypes are shared between individuals, the study performed deep sequencing of blood TCR repertoires from 4 to 6 healthy adults. To increase sequencing depth and limit assay-specific biases, different laboratories used diverse techniques to prepare libraries and sequence TCR repertoires. Between about 0.8 and 9 billion PBMCs per donor were obtained by leukapheresis.

For this chain, trimming is 5 bases at the V end and 5 bases at the J end, and the number of junction bases without a gene match is 9. The CDR3 starts with the cysteine, ends with the phenylalanine, and has 16 residues. Only CDR3 DNA remains: 48 bases, in frame from the first base. CDR1 and CDR2 are drawn from the germline V gene: MDHEN, SYDVKM. The full study reports these points: Approximately 5% of naive CD4, 3% to 3.5% of naive CD8, about 2.4% of memory CD4, and 0.35% to 0.5% of memory CD8 clonotypes were shared across a handful of donors. The genetic and exposure-history diversity represented was limited by the small number of donors. Compared with non-shared clonotypes, clonotypes shared by all four sorted-subset donors had higher generation probabilities. Estimated clonotype richness was generally larger for naive than for memory subsets. Only blood was sampled, and tissue TCR repertoires likely differ from those in blood. Pairwise subsampling indicated that sequencing depth was expected to affect the degree of clonotype sharing among donors. Rarefaction of sorted-subset datasets indicated incomplete sequencing despite the large sequencing depth.

Of note for this clone: What this receptor recognizes is not known. No base quality information exists; no much larger clone differs at one position.

Using the deep immunoSEQ assay, multiplex PCR amplified TCR CDR3 regions from genomic DNA. For each cell subset, the extracted genomic DNA was distributed evenly across all wells of several immunoSEQ 96-well plates, and each plate served as one replicate. For sorted subsets, each replicate PCR was loaded with 150 to 250 ng genomic DNA, equivalent to approximately 33,000 T cell genomes. The purified libraries were quantified using a Qubit 3.0 fluorometer, sized with a Bioanalyzer 2100, and then quantified again using the KAPA Library Quantification kit. Each immunoSEQ 96-well plate was sequenced on its own single-read 150-cycle Illumina NextSeq 550 flow cell. The original methods were these. Because only junctional sequences without quality scores were contained in the immunoSEQ output, filtering matching that applied to full-length reads could not be performed. Sequences were annotated with PyIR, a Python wrapper for IgBLAST v1.9, using IMGT germline references to assign V/J genes and CDR3. Reads were filtered out if the reads had weak V/J assignments (E-value above 1e-6), no CDR3, stop codons, out-of-frame junctions, or ambiguous translated residues. V3J clonotypes were defined as sequences sharing the same inferred V gene, J gene, and CDR3 amino acid sequence. Percentage overlap between repertoires was calculated by dividing the number of shared unique clonotypes by the size of the smaller repertoire. RTK rarefaction, the Chao1 estimator, and Recon v2.1 estimates of unobserved clonotypes were used to assess repertoire richness. Generation probabilities for all TCRbeta clonotypes obtained by the gDNA method from several donors were computed using OLGA. The table was pulled from immuneACCESS by TCRdb, which kept in-frame rearrangements only. Such tables lose some clones; where checked, under half of the loss comes from unresolved V genes, and the rest has no known cause. V, J and clone size derive from that table, while D and trimming were established from the DNA sequence. A total of 1 million to 1.2 million clones appear in this sample, 70% to 85% of them only once. The biggest ten clones account for 0.89% of the sample.

The donors were healthy, HIV-negative adults who had no recently reported acute infections or vaccinations. All donors were Caucasian adults living in Nashville, Tennessee, USA. CD4+ T cells were enriched by magnetic negative selection, after which naive cells were positively selected on CD45RA and the negative fraction was taken as the memory subset. Blood was collected by leukapheresis, and PBMCs were isolated by Ficoll-Histopaque density gradient centrifugation and then cryopreserved in liquid nitrogen vapor phase. Analytical flow cytometry was used to check the purity and quantity of each magnetically sorted T cell population. Each sorted fraction had its genomic DNA isolated and then quantified by UV absorbance on a Nanodrop 2000c.

The clonotype originates from a man between 18 and 35 years old in good health. Some clones in this sample may be carry-over from other donors' samples. Source material: memory CD4+ T cells from PBMCs. The meaning of the sample's cell subset or site label: CD45RA-negative fraction. The chain links TRBV28 with TRBJ1-5, with 10 bases in between that match TRBD1. The CDR3 protein is CASSPLGQGPDQPQHF. The DNA sequence reads TGTGCCAGCAGTCCCCTGGGACAGGGGCCGGATCAGCCCCAGCATTTT.